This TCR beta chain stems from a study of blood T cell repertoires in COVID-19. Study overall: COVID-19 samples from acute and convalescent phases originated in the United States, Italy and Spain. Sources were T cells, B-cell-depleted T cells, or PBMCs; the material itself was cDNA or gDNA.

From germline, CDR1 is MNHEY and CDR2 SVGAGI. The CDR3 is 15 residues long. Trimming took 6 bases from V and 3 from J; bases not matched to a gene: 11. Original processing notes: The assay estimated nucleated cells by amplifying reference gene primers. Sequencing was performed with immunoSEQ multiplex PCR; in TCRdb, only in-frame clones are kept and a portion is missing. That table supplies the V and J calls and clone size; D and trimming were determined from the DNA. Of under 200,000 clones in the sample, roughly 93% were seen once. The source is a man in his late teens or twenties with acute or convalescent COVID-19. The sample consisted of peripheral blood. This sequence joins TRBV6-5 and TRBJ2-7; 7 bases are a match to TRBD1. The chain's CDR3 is CASRPSGTEVYEQYF. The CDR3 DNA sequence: TGTGCCAGCAGACCCTCCGGGACAGAAGTCTACGAGCAGTACTTC.